This entry lists 27 T cell receptor beta chains sequenced from one sample in a study of T-cell reconstitution after alpha-beta-depleted transplantation in children. Using unique molecular identifiers, the investigators prepared the TCRbeta library. TCRdb analysed the PCR reads with MiXCR anew, one entry per CDR3 protein. The data contain around 78,000 distinct CDR3 sequences, about 7.3% of them singletons. The sequenced sample was PBMCs from the stem cell graft donor, obtained from the stem cell graft. The receptor source for this set is a human donor who donated a stem cell graft to a child with acute lymphoblastic leukemia.

This clonotype was observed at least ten times. The J gene is TRBJ2-1, the V gene TRBV10-3, with TRBD2 matching over 7 bases. V shed 7 bases and J 4 bases; nucleotides not matched to a gene: 10. The germline gives CDR1 ENHRY, CDR2 SYGVKD. The CDR3 is 15 residues long. DNA of the CDR3: TGTGCCATCACGACGGAGCGGGACCCATACAATGAGCAGTTCTTC. It translates to CAITTERDPYNEQFF.

In this sample, this clonotype turned up many times. The CDR3 loop is CASSLHGTDDQPQHF. In nucleotides, the CDR3 is TGCGCCAGCAGCTTGCATGGGACGGACGATCAGCCCCAGCATTTT. This chain joins TRBV5-1 and TRBJ1-5; a weak D match, TRBD1 (5 bases). The germline V gene has CDR1 SGHRS and CDR2 YFSETQ. Trimming left V 1 base short and J 5 bases short, with 13 bases between. The CDR3 consists of 15 residues. The full variable domain, with the rest looked up from reference TRBV5-1 and TRBJ1-5, is KAGVTQTPRYLIKTRGQQVTLSCSPISGHRSVSWYQQTPGQGLQFLFEYFSETQRNKGNFPGRFSGRQFSNSRSEMNVSTLELGDSALYLCASSLHGTDDQPQHFGDGTRLSIL.

This clonotype was detected many times. The chain employs TRBV12-3 or TRBV12-4 and TRBJ2-3; D not certain. CDR3 size: 14 residues. V shed 4 bases and J shed 6 bases, with 14 bases lying between them. DNA for the CDR3: TGTGCCAGCAGTTCGATAGCCAGGCTCGATACGCAGTATTTT. Its translation is CASSSIARLDTQYF.

Many counts were recorded for this clonotype. The CDR3 region is CASSSGAGSYGYTF. CDR3 in DNA: TGTGCCAGCAGCTCTGGGGCTGGAAGCTATGGCTACACCTTC. The chain links TRBV11-2 to TRBJ1-2; perhaps TRBD1 as D (5 bases). Trimming took 4 bases from V and 4 from J, leaving 13 bases between them. CDR3 length: 14 residues. Germline V gene data show CDR1 as SGHAT and CDR2 as FQNNGV.

This clonotype was seen repeatedly, ten times or more. This chain uses TRBV12-3 or TRBV12-4 with TRBJ2-1, with D tentatively TRBD2 (5 bases). Trimming removed 2 bases at V and 10 bases at J, with 15 bases between. The CDR3 is 14 amino acids. CDR3 nucleotides: TGTGCCAGCAGTTTACTCTCGGACTTATCCGAGCAGTTCTTC. Its protein is CASSLLSDLSEQFF.

A few counts support this clonotype. The chain uses TRBV7-6 and TRBJ2-2; 9 bases line up with TRBD2. The ends lost 5 bases at V and 6 bases at J; junction bases unmatched: 10. The V gene's germline CDR1 is SGHVS and CDR2 FNYEAQ. The CDR3 runs to 16 residues. The CDR3 sequence: CASSTRGLAGSGELFF. CDR3 nucleotides: TGTGCCAGCAGCACCAGAGGGCTAGCGGGATCCGGGGAGCTGTTTTTT.

This clonotype occurred many times. The junction differs from germline at one of its ends, possibly a read error. V is TRBV5-1 and J is TRBJ2-7; D may match TRBD1 or TRBD2 (5 bases each). The CDR3 is 16 amino acids. The V gene's germline CDR1 is SGHRS and CDR2 YFSETQ. CDR3 sequence reads: CASSLGPPGSSYEQYF. The CDR3 region has the DNA TGCGCCAGCAGTTTGGGACCACCGGGCAGCTCCTACGAGCAGTACTTC.

This clonotype appeared once. This may be a read error, as it is one base from a much larger clone. This rearrangement joins TRBV12-3 or TRBV12-4 to TRBJ2-6; D may be TRBD1 (5 bases). The CDR3 covers 15 residues. The DNA of the CDR3 is TGTGCCAGCAGAGGGAAGGGCTCTGGGGCCGACGTCCTGACTTTC. Protein sequence: CASRGKGSGADVLTF.

This clonotype showed up many times. The chain carries TRBV5-1 and TRBJ2-7, with 9 nucleotides matching TRBD1. V shed 0 bases and J 5 bases; nucleotides not matched to a gene: 6. Per the germline V gene, CDR1 is SGHRS and CDR2 is YFSETQ. This CDR3 contains 15 residues. The CDR3 DNA reads TGCGCCAGCAGCTTGGGGACCGGGACAGGGCACGAGCAGTACTTC. It specifies CASSLGTGTGHEQYF.

The V and J genes are TRBV7-9 and TRBJ2-1, with D hard to call. Germline assignment: CDR1 SEHNR and CDR2 FQNEAQ (reference sequence). Trimming cost V 1 base and J 4 bases, with 8 bases left between them. The CDR3 is 14 amino acids. This chain's CDR3 is CASSLGLGYNEQFF. The CDR3 coding sequence is TGTGCCAGCAGCTTAGGACTGGGTTACAATGAGCAGTTCTTC.

This clonotype was seen at least ten times. The chain couples TRBV20-1 to TRBJ1-6, with D perhaps matching TRBD1 (5 bases). Trimming removed 4 bases at V and 2 bases at J, with 9 bases between. The CDR3 is 14 amino acids. Per germline, CDR1 DFQATT and CDR2 SNEGSKA (reference sequence). The CDR3 loop reads CSATGFTYNSPLHF. In nucleotides, the CDR3 is TGCAGTGCTACAGGGTTCACCTATAATTCACCCCTCCACTTT.

Many counts were recorded for this clonotype. V and J are TRBV27 and TRBJ1-1, with D uncertain. The length of the CDR3 is 13 residues. Between the trimmed V and J ends, which lost 8 bases and 4 bases, there was a span of 14 bases. Germline CDR1 MNHEY, CDR2 SMNVEV (reference sequence). The CDR3: CASGVSISTEAFF. Here the CDR3 DNA reads TGTGCCAGCGGGGTCAGTATAAGCACTGAAGCTTTCTTT.

This clonotype was picked up many times. The chain employs TRBV4-3 and TRBJ1-2, with D possibly TRBD1 on 5 matching bases. There are 17 residues in the CDR3. Germline V gene sequence: CDR1 LGHNA, CDR2 YSLEER. The ends were cut back, 2 bases at V and 8 bases at J, with 24 bases in the middle. CDR3 sequence: CASSQTAKGAEMYGYTF. The CDR3 nucleotides are TGCGCCAGCAGCCAAACGGCTAAAGGGGCGGAGATGTACGGCTACACCTTC.

This clonotype was seen at least ten times. The CDR3 region is CASILRTGAGYTF. CDR3 nucleotides: TGTGCCAGCATCCTACGTACAGGGGCTGGCTACACCTTC. The chain carries TRBV12-3 or TRBV12-4 and TRBJ1-2, with TRBD1 matching 7 bases. The trim removed 7 bases at V and 7 bases at J, leaving 9 bases unmatched. The CDR3 totals 13 residues.

The chain couples TRBV19 to TRBJ1-4, with D perhaps matching TRBD1 (5 bases). The CDR3 spans 15 residues. V lost 6 bases and J lost 7, with 18 bases in between. Germline assignment: CDR1 LNHDA and CDR2 SQIVND (reference sequence). The CDR3 region is CASSRSQADIEKLFF. The CDR3 DNA reads as TGTGCCAGTAGCCGCTCACAGGCTGATATTGAAAAACTGTTTTTT.

This clonotype appeared many times. The genes are TRBV7-2 and TRBJ2-1; D call uncertain. The length of the CDR3 is 13 residues. V was trimmed by 6 bases and J by 9 bases, leaving 15 bases between them. Germline V gene sequence: CDR1 SGHTA, CDR2 FQGNSA. CDR3 sequence reads: CASSSDPVSEQFF. The CDR3 bases are TGTGCCAGCAGTTCCGACCCGGTGAGTGAGCAGTTCTTC.

This rearrangement joins TRBV4-1 to TRBJ2-5; D may be TRBD1 (6 bases). Looked up from germline, CDR1 is MGHRA and CDR2 is YSYEKL. V lost 6 bases and J lost 2, with 13 bases in between. The CDR3 runs 14 residues. The CDR3 region is CASSRRGIQETQYF. The CDR3 nucleotides are TGCGCCAGCAGTCGCAGGGGCATACAAGAGACCCAGTACTTC.

This clonotype was observed at least ten times. The rearrangement uses TRBV12-3 or TRBV12-4 and TRBJ2-1; D is perhaps TRBD2 (5 bases). The CDR3 is 15 amino acids. V lost 7 bases to trimming and J lost 6 bases, with 19 bases between them. The CDR3 spells CASTLAGIIGNEQFF. CDR3 nucleotides: TGTGCCAGCACCCTTGCGGGCATAATCGGCAATGAGCAGTTCTTC.

This clonotype was seen at least ten times. The rearrangement joins TRBV5-6 to TRBJ2-3; 7 nucleotides align to TRBD1. This CDR3 contains 15 residues. The germline V gene has CDR1 SGHDT and CDR2 YYEEEE. The trim removed 4 bases at V and 3 bases at J, leaving 8 bases unmatched. The CDR3 bases are TGTGCCAGCAGCGGAGAGGGGACAGAGACAGATACGCAGTATTTT. It translates to CASSGEGTETDTQYF.

This clonotype was seen many times. The gene calls are TRBV10-3 and TRBJ2-3; D gene uncertain. The V end lost 3 bases, the J end lost 2 bases, and 9 bases lay between the germline ends. Per germline, CDR1 ENHRY and CDR2 SYGVKD. The CDR3 consists of 14 residues. The CDR3 protein is CAISEGQTTDTQYF. In DNA form, the CDR3 reads TGTGCCATCAGTGAAGGGCAGACCACAGATACGCAGTATTTT.

The rearrangement links TRBV7-9 to TRBJ2-3; 7 nucleotides agree with TRBD2. V shed 5 bases, J shed 2 bases, and the junction held 7 bases outside the gene matches. Germline-derived CDR1 and CDR2 are SEHNR and FQNEAQ (reference sequence). The CDR3 covers 15 residues. The CDR3 here is CASSDTSDYTDTQYF. In DNA, the CDR3 is TGTGCCAGCAGCGATACTAGCGATTACACAGATACGCAGTATTTT.

This clonotype showed up many times. The genes are TRBV6-1 and TRBJ2-5, with 11 bases lining up with TRBD2. In germline, CDR1 is MNHNS, CDR2 SASEGT. This CDR3 spans 15 amino acids. The V and J ends lost 6 bases and 4 bases, in that order; junction bases with no gene match: 7. In nucleotides, the CDR3 is TGTGCCAGCAGCCAGGGACTAGCGGCCCCAGAGACCCAGTACTTC. Amino acids: CASSQGLAAPETQYF.

There are a few counts of this clonotype. The chain recombines TRBV6-7 with TRBJ2-5, with D possibly called TRBD1 or TRBD2 (5 bases each). TRBV6-7 belongs to the ORF category, with a function that is uncertain. Trimming took off 10 bases at V and 4 bases at J, with 16 bases between the two ends. The CDR3 runs to 13 residues. The DNA for the CDR3 is TGTGCCATCAGCCAAGAGGGGCTAGAGACCCAGTACTTC. Translating gives CAISQEGLETQYF.

This clonotype was recorded many times. The rearrangement links TRBV7-9 to TRBJ2-4, with D possibly being TRBD2 (6 bases). V was clipped by 3 bases and J by 10 bases, with 19 bases between them. From germline, CDR1 is SEHNR and CDR2 FQNEAQ (reference sequence). The CDR3 has 15 residues. As DNA, the CDR3 is TGTGCCAGCAGCTTGGCCGTGCGGGACGCTGGAATTCAGTACTTC. It is translated as CASSLAVRDAGIQYF.

DNA for the CDR3: TGTGCCAGCAGTCCTCCGACTAGCGGAGCCACAGATACGCAGTATTTT. It encodes CASSPPTSGATDTQYF. The gene calls are TRBV6-1 and TRBJ2-3, with 9 bases aligning to TRBD2. The V gene's germline CDR1 is MNHNS and CDR2 SASEGT. After removal of 5 bases from V and 2 bases from J, the junction contained 8 bases not matched to a gene. This CDR3 has 16 residues.

The chain joins TRBV6-2 or TRBV6-3 to TRBJ2-7, with D unresolved. The CDR3 loop spans 12 amino acids. Germline V gene data show CDR1 as MNHEY and CDR2 as SVGEGT. V was shortened by 2 bases and J by 6 bases, with 8 bases between the two germline ends. The CDR3 DNA reads as TGTGCCAGCAGTTACGTGGGCTTCGAGCAGTACTTC. As protein: CASSYVGFEQYF.

The V and J genes are TRBV7-2 and TRBJ2-3, with D perhaps TRBD2 (5 bases). Trimming removed 6 bases at V and 0 bases at J, with 13 bases between. This CDR3 has 15 amino acids. CDR1 is SGHTA and CDR2 is FQGNSA in the germline V gene. The CDR3 bases are TGTGCCAGCAGGAAGGGAAGCGGAAGCACAGATACGCAGTATTTT. As protein: CASRKGSGSTDTQYF. Filled out from reference TRBV7-2 and TRBJ2-3, the complete variable domain reads GAGVSQSPSNKVTEKGKDVELRCDPISGHTALYWYRQSLGQGLEFLIYFQGNSAPDKSGLPSDRFSAERTGGSVSTLTIQRTQQEDSAVYLCASRKGSGSTDTQYFGPGTRLTVL.